This T cell receptor beta chain was documented in a study of memory CD4+ T cells and cytomegalovirus serostatus. The J segment lost 8 bases and the V segment lost 2 bases, leaving 12 bases of the junction unmatched. The germline CDR1 and CDR2 sequences are LNHDA and SQIVND (reference sequence). This CDR3 has 16 residues. Single viable CD3+CD4+CD8-CD45RO+ cells were sorted as the memory CD4+ T cells. Study observations and caveats: A US-trained random forest predicted CMV serostatus with median AUC about 0.92. CD4+ memory repertoires contained about two fifths of the 164 reported CMV TCRbeta sequences.

In the authors' methods: Out-of-frame sequences were removed, leaving 2 million or so distinct TCRbeta sequences. Generated by immunoSEQ multiplex PCR, the TCRdb table keeps only in-frame clones and is missing some. V, J and clone size derive from that table, while D and trimming were established from the DNA sequence. The sample includes fewer than 35,000 clones, more than 60% of them seen just once. Remarks on this clone: Its antigen is unidentified.

The sample consisted of memory CD4+ T cells from blood. The TCR comes from an adult in good health and CMV-seronegative. The genes are TRBV19 and TRBJ2-5; 9 nucleotides align to TRBD2. The CDR3 protein is CASSIYSSGTVATQYF. Here the CDR3 DNA reads TGTGCCAGTAGTATATATTCTAGCGGGACGGTCGCTACCCAGTACTTC.